The clone carrying this TCR beta chain was detected a few times. Its specificity is not known. Alongside a J-beta primer mix, a sample-barcoded 5' primer served in a second PCR lasting about 6 to 12 cycles. TCRdb passed the 5' RACE reads through MiXCR, listing each CDR3 protein once. Here the sample spans 700,000 or so distinct CDR3 sequences, approximately 40% being singletons. The study recruited healthy Caucasian donors from Russia who were aged roughly 6 to 95. Samples each had at least 5.5 micrograms of total RNA extracted. The data are from a study of blood T cells in healthy people across ages. Broader study findings: Per million T cells, TCR beta diversity dropped roughly linearly as age increased.

The CDR3 runs 15 residues. Trimming at V came to 2 bases and at J to 7 bases, leaving 5 bases not matched to a gene. Looked up from germline, CDR1 is SGHRS and CDR2 is YFSETQ. The rearrangement uses TRBV5-1 and TRBJ1-6, with 8 bases that match TRBD1. This TCR came from a man older than 75 in good health. The source material was blood. The CDR3 protein is CASSLGQGENSPLHF. The CDR3 coding sequence is TGCGCCAGCAGCTTAGGACAGGGAGAAAATTCACCCCTCCACTTT. Full variable domain (outside the CDR3, taken from reference TRBV5-1 and TRBJ1-6): KAGVTQTPRYLIKTRGQQVTLSCSPISGHRSVSWYQQTPGQGLQFLFEYFSETQRNKGNFPGRFSGRQFSNSRSEMNVSTLELGDSALYLCASSLGQGENSPLHFGNGTRLTVT.